This T cell receptor beta chain was identified in a study of blood T cells in healthy people across ages. Study-wide findings and caveats: Donor CMV infection status was unknown, possibly confounding age-related changes in expanded clonotypes. Significant beta diversity loss was already apparent by age approximately 37, declining roughly linearly. Unsorted PBMCs ruled out conclusive naive versus antigen-experienced comparison.

A sample-barcoded 5' primer and a J-beta primer mix were used in a second PCR of roughly 7 to 12 cycles. TCRdb processed the 5' RACE reads anew with MiXCR; each CDR3 protein has one entry. The data contain hundreds of thousands of distinct CDR3 sequences, approximately 40% of them singletons. The sample holds a few counts of this clonotype. Its antigen remains unknown. The CDR3 is 13 residues long. V was pared by 6 bases and J by 12 bases, with 17 bases between. Germline V lookup: CDR1 KGHDR, CDR2 SFDVKD. The chain has TRBV24-1 and TRBJ2-1; D might be TRBD1 (6 bases). This TCR was recovered from a man older than 75 in good health. Sequences were obtained from blood. The CDR3 DNA is TGTGCCACCAGTCCACGAACAGGGTACGGGCAGTTCTTC. Residues: CATSPRTGYGQFF.